This entry features one T cell receptor beta chain sequence. The antigen is undetermined. CDR3 length equals 13 residues. Germline V gene data show CDR1 as SEHNR and CDR2 as FQNEAQ (reference sequence). Trimming left V 5 bases short and J 5 bases short, with 10 bases between. A J-beta primer mix and a sample-barcoded 5' primer were used in a second PCR of about 7 to 12 cycles. TCRdb used MiXCR to reprocess the 5' RACE reads, holding one entry per CDR3 protein. Among approximately 810,000 distinct CDR3 sequences listed, roughly 40% were seen once. The data stem from a study of blood T cells in healthy people across ages. The study, taken as a whole, reports: Naive CD4+ cell counts and diversity both ran higher in long-lived than in aged donors.

Every donor contributed about 10 milliliters of peripheral blood by blood draw. The chain has TRBV7-9 and TRBJ1-5; D ambiguous. Sequencing input: blood. The clonotype comes from a man younger than 30 in good health. CDR3 residues: CASSPGWDQPQHF. Here the CDR3 DNA reads TGTGCCAGCAGCCCTGGGTGGGATCAGCCCCAGCATTTT.